The 5 T cell receptor beta chains presented below share a single source sample, sequenced in a study of blood T cell repertoires in COVID-19. The assay was immunoSEQ multiplex PCR, and TCRdb's table has in-frame clones only and misses some. The sample lists 300,000 or so clones; just under 90% were seen once. Sample: PBMCs or T cells enriched from blood (not recorded which). All receptors derive from a woman aged 45-59 years who had been exposed to COVID-19.

The chain couples TRBV5-8 to TRBJ2-5, with 15 bases aligning to TRBD2. The ends lost 0 bases at V and 5 bases at J; junction bases unmatched: 5. Germline CDR1 is SGHTS and CDR2 is YDEGEE. CDR3 length equals 17 residues. The DNA of the CDR3 is TGTGCCAGCAGCTTGGGGACTAGCGGGGGGGCCGCGGAGACCCAGTACTTC. Translation: CASSLGTSGGAAETQYF. The full variable domain, in which reference TRBV5-8 and TRBJ2-5 provide the parts outside the CDR3, is EAGVTQSPTHLIKTRGQQATLRCSPISGHTSVYWYQQALGLGLQFLLWYDEGEERNRGNFPPRFSGRQFPNYSSELNVNALELEDSALYLCASSLGTSGGAAETQYFGPGTRLLVL.

This clone was counted only a few times. The CDR3 nucleotides are TGTGCCAGCAGCCAGGACAGGGCTGGAAACACCATATATTTT. Encoded protein: CASSQDRAGNTIYF. The chain carries TRBV7-2 and TRBJ1-3; TRBD1 aligns across 8 bases. V lost 5 bases to trimming and J lost 2 bases; unmatched junction nucleotides: 2. The CDR3 loop spans 14 amino acids. Germline values: CDR1 SGHTA, CDR2 FQGNSA. Full variable domain (missing parts from reference TRBV7-2 and TRBJ1-3): GAGVSQSPSNKVTEKGKDVELRCDPISGHTALYWYRQSLGQGLEFLIYFQGNSAPDKSGLPSDRFSAERTGGSVSTLTIQRTQQEDSAVYLCASSQDRAGNTIYFGEGSWLTVV.

The chain uses TRBV5-5 and TRBJ2-5; tentatively, D is TRBD2 (5 bases). CDR1 SGHKS and CDR2 YYEKEE come from the germline V gene (reference sequence). Trimming shortened V by 0 bases and J by 1 base, and 10 bases separated the two germline ends. This CDR3 has 15 amino acids. The CDR3 spells CASSLGEKTQETQYF. The DNA of the CDR3 is TGTGCCAGCAGCTTGGGGGAGAAGACCCAAGAGACCCAGTACTTC.

V is TRBV6-1 and J is TRBJ2-7; D uncertain. This CDR3 comprises 15 residues. Looked up from germline, CDR1 is MNHNS and CDR2 is SASEGT. Trimming removed 3 bases at V and 2 bases at J, with 14 bases between. Here the CDR3 DNA reads TGTGCCAGCAGTGACAGAGGCAAGAATCCCTACGAGCAGTACTTC. Translated, it gives CASSDRGKNPYEQYF.

The chain employs TRBV30 and TRBJ1-5; 8 bases map to TRBD1. J gave up 6 bases and V 2 bases, and 9 bases lay outside the gene matches. Germline assignment: CDR1 GTSNPN and CDR2 SVGIG (reference sequence). The CDR3 contains 15 residues. CDR3 nucleotides: TGTGCCTGGAGTACCGACAGGGGTTCGAGTCAGCCCCAGCATTTT. The encoded protein is CAWSTDRGSSQPQHF. The whole variable domain, remainder taken from reference TRBV30 and TRBJ1-5, is SQTIHQWPATLVQPVGSPLSLECTVEGTSNPNLYWYRQAAGRGLQLLFYSVGIGQISSEVPQNLSASRPQDRQFILSSKKLLLSDSGFYLCAWSTDRGSSQPQHFGDGTRLSIL.